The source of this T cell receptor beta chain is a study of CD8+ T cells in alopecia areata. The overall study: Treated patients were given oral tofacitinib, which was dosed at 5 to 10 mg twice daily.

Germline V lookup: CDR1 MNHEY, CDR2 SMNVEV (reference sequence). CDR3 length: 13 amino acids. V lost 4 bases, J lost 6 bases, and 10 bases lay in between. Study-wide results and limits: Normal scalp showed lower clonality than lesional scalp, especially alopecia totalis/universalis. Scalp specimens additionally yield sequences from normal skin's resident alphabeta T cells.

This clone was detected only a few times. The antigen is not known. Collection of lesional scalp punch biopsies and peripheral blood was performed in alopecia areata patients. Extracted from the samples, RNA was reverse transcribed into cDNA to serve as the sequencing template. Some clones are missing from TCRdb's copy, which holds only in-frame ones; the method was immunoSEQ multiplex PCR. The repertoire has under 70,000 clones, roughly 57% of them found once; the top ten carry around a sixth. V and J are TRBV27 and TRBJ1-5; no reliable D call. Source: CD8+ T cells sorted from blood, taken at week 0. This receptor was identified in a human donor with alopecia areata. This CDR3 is CASSSWGPQPQHF. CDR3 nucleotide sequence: TGTGCCAGCAGTTCCTGGGGTCCTCAGCCCCAGCATTTT.